Listed here are 20 T cell receptor beta chains from one sample, sequenced in a study of blood T cell repertoires in COVID-19. The data were produced by immunoSEQ multiplex PCR, yet TCRdb's version contains in-frame clones alone and is incomplete. In the table there are about 180,000 clones, approximately 80% of which are singletons. Sequenced input: PBMCs or T cells enriched from blood (not recorded which). These receptors came from a man in his sixties who had been exposed to COVID-19.

CDR3: CASSQEDAPGYGYTF. The DNA for the CDR3 is TGTGCCAGCAGCCAAGAAGACGCCCCCGGGTATGGCTACACCTTC. This rearrangement joins TRBV3-1 (or the pseudogene TRBV3-2) to TRBJ1-2; D is ambiguous. V was pared by 0 bases and J by 5 bases, with 13 bases between. This CDR3 has 15 amino acids. Germline loops: CDR1 LGHDT, CDR2 YNNKEL (reference sequence).

The chain has TRBV28 and TRBJ2-1; 7 bases are a match to TRBD2. The CDR3 is 15 amino acids. V lost 8 bases to trimming and J lost 2 bases; unmatched junction nucleotides: 9. Germline CDR1 is MDHEN and CDR2 is SYDVKM. The CDR3 here is CASSPAGAPYNEQFF. The CDR3 DNA follows: TGTGCCAGCTCCCCGGCGGGAGCTCCCTACAATGAGCAGTTCTTC.

The table lists this clone with a few counts. The chain uses TRBV7-6 and TRBJ2-3, with no clear D. Deletions cut 1 base from V and 6 bases from J, with 8 bases between. CDR3 length: 13 amino acids. The germline V gene has CDR1 SGHVS and CDR2 FNYEAQ. This chain's CDR3 is CASSLVSWDTQYF. The DNA of the CDR3 is TGTGCCAGCAGCTTAGTGAGTTGGGATACGCAGTATTTT.

The CDR3 is CASSYPGTSGSVGELFF. The DNA for the CDR3 is TGTGCCAGCAGTTACCCCGGGACTAGCGGGAGTGTCGGGGAGCTGTTTTTT. This rearrangement joins TRBV6-2 or TRBV6-3 to TRBJ2-2; 14 bases fit TRBD2. The V gene's germline CDR1 is MNHEY and CDR2 SVGEGT. V lost 2 bases, J lost 7 bases, and 6 bases stayed unmatched. This CDR3 is 17 amino acids long.

This clone was seen just once. The genes are TRBV5-4 and TRBJ2-3, with 15 bases lining up with TRBD2. This CDR3 is 14 amino acids long. Germline values: CDR1 SGHNT, CDR2 YYREEE (reference sequence). J was trimmed by 5 bases and V by 9 bases; bases with no gene match: 4. As DNA, the CDR3 is TGTGCCACCCCGGGACTAGCGGGAGGAGATACGCAGTATTTT. Translating it yields CATPGLAGGDTQYF. Combining the CDR3 with reference TRBV5-4 and TRBJ2-3 gives the whole variable domain ETGVTQSPTHLIKTRGQQVTLRCSSQSGHNTVSWYQQALGQGPQFIFQYYREEENGRGNFPPRFSGLQFPNYSSELNVNALELDDSALYLCATPGLAGGDTQYFGPGTRLTVL.

The rearrangement joins TRBV2 to TRBJ1-1; D remains unclear. Trimming cost V 6 bases and J 1 base, with 9 bases left between them. Per germline, CDR1 SNHLY and CDR2 FYNNEI. The CDR3 runs to 13 residues. The CDR3 bases are TGTGCCAGCAGGAACGAGAGGAACACTGAAGCTTTCTTT. Amino acid sequence: CASRNERNTEAFF. Full variable domain (rest looked up from reference TRBV2 and TRBJ1-1): EPEVTQTPSHQVTQMGQEVILRCVPISNHLYFYWYRQILGQKVEFLVSFYNNEISEKSEIFDDQFSVERPDGSNFTLKIRSTKLEDSAMYFCASRNERNTEAFFGQGTRLTVV.

This clone occurred a few times. The chain carries TRBV2 and TRBJ2-2; D ambiguous. Germline lookup yields CDR1 SNHLY and CDR2 FYNNEI. Trimming pared 0 bases from V and 0 bases from J, leaving 8 bases between. This CDR3 spans 16 amino acids. Here the CDR3 DNA reads TGTGCCAGCAGTGAAGCTCGCAGGACGAACACCGGGGAGCTGTTTTTT. This sequence encodes CASSEARRTNTGELFF.

The chain recombines TRBV7-6 with TRBJ2-3; 9 bases line up with TRBD2. This CDR3 is 16 amino acids long. Germline V lookup: CDR1 SGHVS, CDR2 FNYEAQ. V lost 1 base and J lost 3; bases outside the gene matches: 5. CDR3 region: CASSLGSGSQTDTQYF. CDR3 sequence (DNA): TGTGCCAGCAGCTTAGGTAGCGGGAGTCAGACAGATACGCAGTATTTT.

The chain combines TRBV5-4 with TRBJ1-4, with D possibly TRBD1 on 5 matching bases. The CDR3 has 17 residues. V lost 0 bases and J lost 5, with 17 bases in between. The V gene's germline CDR1 is SGHNT and CDR2 YYREEE (reference sequence). The CDR3 nucleotides read TGTGCCAGCAGCTTGGACGGGCTGGCTGCAGGGAATGAAAAACTGTTTTTT. It translates to CASSLDGLAAGNEKLFF.

V gene TRBV28 combines with J gene TRBJ2-2; TRBD1 might be the D (5 bases). The CDR3 has 14 residues. Trimming left V 10 bases short and J 4 bases short, with 16 bases between. Germline V CDR1 and CDR2: MDHEN, SYDVKM. The CDR3 nucleotides read TGTGCCATACAATCGCAGGGAATCACCGGGGAGCTGTTTTTT. Translating gives CAIQSQGITGELFF.

The chain recombines TRBV2 with TRBJ2-7, with TRBD2 matching over 8 bases. Trimming took 4 bases from V and 3 from J; bases not matched to a gene: 5. The CDR3 is 14 amino acids. Per germline, CDR1 SNHLY and CDR2 FYNNEI. CDR3 DNA sequence: TGTGCCAGCAGTGCGACTAGCGCCAACTACGAGCAGTACTTC. Translated, it gives CASSATSANYEQYF.

This chain joins TRBV2 and TRBJ2-7; tentative D call: TRBD1 (6 bases). V lost 2 bases and J lost 6, with 8 bases in between. Germline V gives CDR1 SNHLY, CDR2 FYNNEI. This CDR3 region has 12 residues. This CDR3 is CASSETGPEQYF. The CDR3 DNA sequence: TGTGCCAGCAGTGAAACAGGGCCCGAGCAGTACTTC.

The V gene is TRBV27, the J gene TRBJ2-4; TRBD2 might be the D (5 bases). Germline loops: CDR1 MNHEY, CDR2 SMNVEV (reference sequence). With 0 bases removed from V and 3 bases from J, the gap between germline ends came to 9 bases. This CDR3 has 15 residues. CDR3 in amino acids: CASSLSWGVKNIQYF. CDR3 bases: TGTGCCAGCAGTTTATCGTGGGGAGTCAAAAACATTCAGTACTTC.

This clone was observed once. J is TRBJ2-5 and V is TRBV4-1; D unresolved. This CDR3 region has 15 residues. Germline lookup yields CDR1 MGHRA and CDR2 YSYEKL. Trimming left V 1 base short and J 1 base short, with 10 bases between. CDR3: CASSQVPLPQETQYF. Here the CDR3 DNA reads TGCGCCAGCAGCCAAGTGCCACTGCCCCAAGAGACCCAGTACTTC.

The chain couples TRBV5-1 to TRBJ2-1; 8 bases are shared with TRBD2. The CDR3 runs to 16 residues. Germline V gene sequence: CDR1 SGHRS, CDR2 YFSETQ. V dropped 0 bases and J dropped 4; count of bases not matched to a gene: 6. CDR3 DNA sequence: TGCGCCAGCAGCTTGGATATAGCGGGGCAATACAATGAGCAGTTCTTC. Translation gives CASSLDIAGQYNEQFF.

The rearrangement links TRBV7-6 to TRBJ2-7, with TRBD2 as a possible D gene (7 bases). This CDR3 has 14 amino acids. Between the trimmed V and J ends, which lost 4 bases and 6 bases, there was a span of 16 bases. Per the germline V gene, CDR1 is SGHVS and CDR2 is FNYEAQ. CDR3 in DNA: TGTGCCAGCAGCTCGGGGGGCACGGGGCTCGAGCAGTACTTC. Amino acids: CASSSGGTGLEQYF.

This clone has a single count. The chain is built from TRBV28 and TRBJ2-1; 10 nucleotides match TRBD2. Germline V gene lookup returns CDR1 MDHEN and CDR2 SYDVKM. The CDR3 contains 19 residues. After removal of 6 bases from V and 2 bases from J, the junction contained 16 bases not matched to a gene. The DNA of the CDR3 is TGTGCCAGCAGCCTGACTATAACGTGGACTAGCGGACCCTACAATGAGCAGTTCTTC. Translated, it gives CASSLTITWTSGPYNEQFF.

The V gene is TRBV27, the J gene TRBJ1-4; TRBD1 agrees at 7 bases. The trim removed 5 bases at V and 10 bases at J, leaving 4 bases unmatched. From germline, CDR1 is MNHEY and CDR2 SMNVEV (reference sequence). There are 12 residues in the CDR3. The CDR3 DNA follows: TGTGCCAGCAGTCCCAGGGGGATAAAACTGTTTTTT. Amino acids: CASSPRGIKLFF.

This chain connects TRBV11-3 to TRBJ2-7; 7 bases map to TRBD2. V dropped 5 bases and J dropped 8; count of bases not matched to a gene: 9. Germline V gene sequence: CDR1 SGHNT, CDR2 YENEEA. The CDR3 spans 13 residues. In nucleotides, the CDR3 is TGTGCCAGCAGCACCGGGCCGGGGGGTCAGCAGTACTTC. Translated, it gives CASSTGPGGQQYF.

The V gene is TRBV6-4, the J gene TRBJ1-2; TRBD1 matches at 11 bases. The V segment lost 9 bases and the J segment 6 bases; nucleotides outside the gene matches: 6. Germline CDR1 reads MRHNA; CDR2 reads SNTAGT. The length of the CDR3 is 13 residues. The CDR3 sequence is CARDGQGAHGYTF. For the CDR3, the DNA is TGTGCCAGGGACGGACAGGGGGCGCATGGCTACACCTTC.